This T cell receptor beta chain was identified during a study of cytomegalovirus exposure and HLA in healthy donors. Primers for the PCR totalled 60 Vbeta and 13 Jbeta. Here immunoSEQ multiplex PCR was the method, and the copy in TCRdb shows in-frame clones only, minus some. The sample has roughly 180,000 clones, 76% seen once; the top ten hold 0.7% to 0.85%. A single count supports this clone. Its specificity is not known. General study points: Accurate prediction of most subjects' HLA-A and HLA-B alleles from TCR beta sequences was reported. Altogether, some 170 TCR beta chains were recorded as cytomegalovirus-associated. Another analysis was done later, and it associated around 16,000 TCR beta sequences with HLA alleles at 0.05 false discovery rate.

The V and J ends lost 10 bases and 12 bases, in that order; junction bases with no gene match: 12. The CDR3 covers 14 residues. Looked up from germline, CDR1 is ENHRY and CDR2 is SYGVKD. The TCR originated in a female donor in good health and CMV-seronegative. The source material was PBMCs. The chain carries TRBV10-3 and TRBJ2-1, with TRBD2 identical over 13 bases. The CDR3 here is CATHAGTSGIGQFF. CDR3 bases: TGTGCCACACACGCCGGGACTAGCGGGATCGGGCAGTTCTTC.